The source of this TCR beta chain is a study of control samples from healthy donors and cancer patients. The repertoire was sequenced with immunoSEQ multiplex PCR; TCRdb's copy has only in-frame clones and lacks some. The repertoire includes 100,000 to 150,000 clones, roughly 90% of them detected once, and around 7.9% sits in the top ten. The sequencing input was blood. This TCR was sampled from a man younger than 35 in good health.

The CDR3 is CAWSRQMNTEAFF. The CDR3, as DNA: TGTGCCTGGAGCAGACAGATGAACACTGAAGCTTTCTTT. The V call is TRBV30, the J call TRBJ1-1, with D perhaps TRBD1 (5 bases). CDR1 and CDR2 from the germline V gene are GTSNPN and SVGIG (reference sequence). V was pared by 3 bases and J by 0 bases, with 8 bases between. This CDR3 is built from 13 residues.